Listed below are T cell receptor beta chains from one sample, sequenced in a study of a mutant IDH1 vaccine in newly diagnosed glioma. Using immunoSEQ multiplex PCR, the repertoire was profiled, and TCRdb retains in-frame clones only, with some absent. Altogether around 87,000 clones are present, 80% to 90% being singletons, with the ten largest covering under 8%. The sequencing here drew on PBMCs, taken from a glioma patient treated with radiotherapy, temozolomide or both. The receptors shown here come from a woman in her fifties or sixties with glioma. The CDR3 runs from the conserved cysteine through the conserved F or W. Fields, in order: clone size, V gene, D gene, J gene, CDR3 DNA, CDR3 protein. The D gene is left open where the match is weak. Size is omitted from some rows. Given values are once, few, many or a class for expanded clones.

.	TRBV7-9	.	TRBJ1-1	TGTGCCAGCAGCTTAGCCCTGCGGATAATAGGCACTGAAGCTTTCTTT	CASSLALRIIGTEAFF
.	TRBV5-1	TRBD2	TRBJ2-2	TGCGCCAGCAGCCTGGGGGGGGCCGGGGAGCTGTTTTTT	CASSLGGAGELFF
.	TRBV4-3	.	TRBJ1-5	TGCGCCAGCAGCCAAGAAAGGTTTGGGCATCAGCCCCAGCATTTT	CASSQERFGHQPQHF
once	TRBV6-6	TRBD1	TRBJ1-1	TGTGCCAGCAGTAGGACAGGGACGAACACTGAAGCTTTCTTT	CASSRTGTNTEAFF
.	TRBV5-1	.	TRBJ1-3	TGCGCCAGCAGCCGGGTCATTGGAGGAAACACCATATATTTT	CASSRVIGGNTIYF
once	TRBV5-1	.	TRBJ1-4	TGCGCCAGCAGCTTGGCCCCAGCTGGTGAAAAACTGTTTTTT	CASSLAPAGEKLFF
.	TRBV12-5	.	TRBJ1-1	TGTGCTAGTGGTTTGGTACGGGGGGCGGGGGTCAAAGCTTTCTTT	CASGLVRGAGVKAFF
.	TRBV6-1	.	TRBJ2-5	TGTGCCAGCAGTGATGAATTGGTGTGGGGAGAAGAGACCCAGTACTTC	CASSDELVWGEETQYF
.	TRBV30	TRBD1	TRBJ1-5	TGTGCCTGGAGGGGACAGGGGGCTGGCAATCAGCCCCAGCATTTT	CAWRGQGAGNQPQHF
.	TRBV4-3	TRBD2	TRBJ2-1	TGCGCCAGCAGCCCATCTAGCGGGGGGCGTGATGAGCAGTTCTTC	CASSPSSGGRDEQFF